The 23 T cell receptor beta chains listed next were all sequenced from one sample in a study of human T cells and chemical hapten exposure. MiXCR, run by TCRdb on the RACE reads, gives a single entry per CDR3 protein. The table shows 150,000 to 200,000 distinct CDR3 sequences, with approximately 14% occurring only once. As for time point: patch test 1, 2 weeks after DPC sensitization. Regarding treatment: therapeutic diphenylcyclopropenone sensitization with weekly scalp DPC. Sequenced material: whole blood, taken in connection with sensitization to the hapten diphenylcyclopropenone (DPC). These receptors were obtained from a woman between 25 and 40 years old with alopecia areata. Some clones in this sample may be carry-over from other donors' samples.

This clonotype showed up just a few times. The genes are TRBV9 and TRBJ1-1; D remains unclear. The CDR3 loop spans 14 amino acids. Trimming left V 7 bases short and J 4 bases short, with 17 bases between. Per germline, CDR1 SGDLS and CDR2 YYNGEE. CDR3 nucleotide sequence: TGTGCCAGCGGGCCAACAGCCCTCGGCACTGAAGCTTTCTTT. As protein: CASGPTALGTEAFF.

The chain uses TRBV4-2 and TRBJ2-7; 14 nucleotides agree with TRBD2. Looked up from germline, CDR1 is LGHNA and CDR2 is YNFKEQ. J gave up 2 bases and V 3 bases, and 3 bases lay outside the gene matches. This CDR3 has 16 amino acids. The DNA of the CDR3 is TGTGCCAGCAGCCAGGGACTAGCGGGAGTGGCCTACGAGCAGTACTTC. It translates to CASSQGLAGVAYEQYF.

This clonotype was observed a handful of times. The rearrangement joins TRBV20-1 to TRBJ2-7; D gene ambiguous. In germline, CDR1 is DFQATT, CDR2 SNEGSKA (reference sequence). Trimming took off 3 bases at V and 4 bases at J, with 16 bases between the two ends. The CDR3 totals 14 residues. The CDR3 region is CSASYLGKNYEQYF. DNA for the CDR3: TGCAGTGCTAGTTATTTGGGGAAAAATTACGAGCAGTACTTC.

In its sample, this clonotype was seen a few times. This sequence joins TRBV6-1 and TRBJ2-3; D call uncertain. The CDR3 totals 13 residues. From germline, CDR1 is MNHNS and CDR2 SASEGT. With 2 bases removed from V and 5 bases from J, the gap between germline ends came to 8 bases. CDR3 sequence (DNA): TGTGCCAGCAGTGAACCCCCACTAGATACGCAGTATTTT. This translates into CASSEPPLDTQYF.

DNA for the CDR3: TGTGCCAGCAGTTTATCGACAGCGACCCAAGAGACCCAGTACTTC. Protein: CASSLSTATQETQYF. The chain is built from TRBV27 and TRBJ2-5; TRBD1 is a possible D gene (5 bases). CDR1 and CDR2 (germline): MNHEY, SMNVEV (reference sequence). Deletions cut 0 bases from V and 1 base from J, with 9 bases between. This CDR3 has 15 residues.

This clonotype has at least ten counts. The V gene is TRBV29-1, the J gene TRBJ1-2; tentative D call: TRBD1 (6 bases). Germline V lookup: CDR1 SQVTM, CDR2 ANQGSEA. Trimming removed 6 bases at V and 2 bases at J, with 13 bases between. CDR3 length: 13 residues. Written as DNA, the CDR3 is TGCAGCGTGACAGGTTTCGGCAACTATGGCTACACCTTC. Encoded protein: CSVTGFGNYGYTF. Looking up the rest from reference TRBV29-1 and TRBJ1-2 gives the full variable domain: SAVISQKPSRDICQRGTSLTIQCQVDSQVTMMFWYRQQPGQSLTLIATANQGSEATYESGFVIDKFPISRPNLTFSTLTVSNMSPEDSSIYLCSVTGFGNYGYTFGSGTRLTVV.

This sequence joins TRBV7-9 and TRBJ1-4, with D perhaps TRBD1 (6 bases). Germline CDR1 reads SEHNR; CDR2 reads FQNEAQ (reference sequence). The CDR3 is 15 amino acids. Trimming pared 1 base from V and 4 bases from J, leaving 10 bases between. The CDR3 DNA is TGTGCCAGCAGCTTAGGACAGGCCGATAATGAAAAACTGTTTTTT. Translating it yields CASSLGQADNEKLFF.

This rearrangement joins TRBV9 to TRBJ2-1, with D possibly being TRBD2 (6 bases). This CDR3 is built from 15 residues. With 3 bases removed from V and 5 bases from J, the gap between germline ends came to 15 bases. From germline, CDR1 is SGDLS and CDR2 YYNGEE. The CDR3 DNA follows: TGTGCCAGCAGCGCGGGGGACGCCCGCGACAATGAGCAGTTCTTC. Its protein is CASSAGDARDNEQFF.

This clonotype was seen a handful of times. The chain joins TRBV29-1 to TRBJ1-1; no definite D call. V was clipped by 3 bases and J by 0 bases, with 8 bases between them. CDR3 size: 13 residues. Germline CDR1 reads SQVTM; CDR2 reads ANQGSEA. CDR3 in DNA: TGCAGCGTTGACCCGGGAATGAACACTGAAGCTTTCTTT. Protein sequence: CSVDPGMNTEAFF.

The chain is built from TRBV7-8 and TRBJ2-7; the D gene could be TRBD1 or TRBD2 (5 bases each). The germline V and J ends were trimmed by 7 bases and 6 bases, with 16 bases remaining between them. This CDR3 contains 13 residues. Germline CDR1 reads SGHVS; CDR2 reads FQNEAQ. The CDR3 DNA is TGTGCCAGCACCGGAGGAAGGGGCGCCGAGCAGTACTTC. This sequence encodes CASTGGRGAEQYF. The full variable domain, in which reference TRBV7-8 and TRBJ2-7 provide the parts outside the CDR3, is GAGVSQSPRYKVAKRGQDVALRCDPISGHVSLFWYQQALGQGPEFLTYFQNEAQLDKSGLPSDRFFAERPEGSVSTLKIQRTQQEDSAVYLCASTGGRGAEQYFGPGTRLTVT.

In its sample, this clonotype was seen many times. The chain combines TRBV6-2 or TRBV6-3 with TRBJ2-2; 10 bases align to TRBD2. The CDR3 has 16 amino acids. V trimming: 6 bases; J trimming: 4 bases; junction bases outside the gene matches: 8. Germline V gene lookup returns CDR1 MNHEY and CDR2 SVGEGT. CDR3 region: CASRVLAGTSTGELFF. CDR3 DNA: TGTGCCAGCAGGGTACTAGCGGGAACAAGCACCGGGGAGCTGTTTTTT.

V is TRBV12-3 or TRBV12-4 and J is TRBJ1-2; D is possibly TRBD1 (6 bases). This CDR3 region has 15 residues. Trimming took off 3 bases at V and 4 bases at J, with 15 bases between the two ends. This CDR3 is CASSFTRGAGYGYTF. The CDR3 coding sequence is TGTGCCAGCAGTTTTACTAGGGGGGCTGGCTATGGCTACACCTTC.

This chain connects TRBV7-8 to TRBJ2-3; D might be TRBD2 (6 bases). V lost 3 bases and J lost 1, with 8 bases in between. The CDR3 is 14 amino acids. Germline-derived CDR1 and CDR2 are SGHVS and FQNEAQ. CDR3 coding DNA: TGTGCCAGCAGCTTGTCGGGGGGCACAGATACGCAGTATTTT. It specifies CASSLSGGTDTQYF. Supplemented by reference TRBV7-8 and TRBJ2-3, the full variable domain reads GAGVSQSPRYKVAKRGQDVALRCDPISGHVSLFWYQQALGQGPEFLTYFQNEAQLDKSGLPSDRFFAERPEGSVSTLKIQRTQQEDSAVYLCASSLSGGTDTQYFGPGTRLTVL.

This clonotype has only a few counts. The genes are TRBV7-9 and TRBJ1-1, with no clear D. The V end was cut by 5 bases, the J end by 4 bases, with 11 bases between. The germline CDR1 and CDR2 sequences are SEHNR and FQNEAQ (reference sequence). The CDR3 sequence is 13 residues long. Here the CDR3 reads CASSAVVGTEAFF. The CDR3, as DNA: TGTGCCAGCAGCGCGGTCGTGGGCACTGAAGCTTTCTTT.

The chain carries TRBV20-1 and TRBJ1-1; D unresolved. Trimming cost V 3 bases and J 2 bases, with 7 bases left between them. Germline V CDR1 and CDR2: DFQATT, SNEGSKA (reference sequence). This CDR3 has 12 amino acids. The CDR3 sequence is CSARAGNTEAFF. The CDR3 coding sequence is TGCAGTGCTAGGGCGGGTAACACTGAAGCTTTCTTT.

This clonotype was detected only a few times. The rearrangement joins TRBV4-1 to TRBJ1-3; D ambiguous. CDR1 and CDR2 (germline): MGHRA, YSYEKL. V was shortened by 4 bases and J by 0 bases, with 16 bases between the two germline ends. The CDR3 spans 17 residues. This CDR3 is CASSPRRGPASGNTIYF. DNA of the CDR3: TGCGCCAGCAGCCCCCGGCGTGGACCGGCCTCTGGAAACACCATATATTTT.

This sequence joins TRBV28 and TRBJ1-1, with D hard to call. Germline values: CDR1 MDHEN, CDR2 SYDVKM. Trimming removed 2 bases from V and 2 bases from J, with 9 bases in between. This CDR3 is 14 amino acids long. In DNA, the CDR3 is TGTGCCAGCAGTTTAGCACAGCTCAACACTGAAGCTTTCTTT. Encoded protein: CASSLAQLNTEAFF.

The V and J genes are TRBV12-3 or TRBV12-4 and TRBJ1-5; 8 bases match TRBD1. Trimming at V came to 3 bases and at J to 5 bases, leaving 9 bases not matched to a gene. This CDR3 region has 16 residues. The CDR3: CASSLDRVGNHQPQHF. The DNA of the CDR3 is TGTGCCAGCAGTTTGGACAGGGTTGGTAACCATCAGCCCCAGCATTTT.

This clonotype was counted only a few times. The gene calls are TRBV20-1 and TRBJ2-5, with D unclear. The length of the CDR3 is 16 residues. Germline V gene lookup returns CDR1 DFQATT and CDR2 SNEGSKA (reference sequence). V was shortened by 3 bases and J by 5 bases, with 22 bases between the two germline ends. The CDR3 DNA reads TGCAGTGCTAGGTGGGGTTTGGCTTTTCGTTCGGAGACCCAGTACTTC. Translation: CSARWGLAFRSETQYF.

There are many counts of this clonotype. V usage is TRBV20-1 and J usage is TRBJ1-2, with D perhaps matching TRBD1 (5 bases). The CDR3 runs 14 residues. Germline-derived CDR1 and CDR2 are DFQATT and SNEGSKA (reference sequence). Trimming took off 5 bases at V and 3 bases at J, with 16 bases between the two ends. Here the CDR3 DNA reads TGCAGTGCTTCACCGCCGGGGGAGCACTATGGCTACACCTTC. Protein sequence: CSASPPGEHYGYTF.

This clonotype appeared a few times. The V gene is TRBV5-1, the J gene TRBJ2-7; possibly TRBD1 for D (5 bases). With 6 bases removed from V and 1 base from J, the gap between germline ends came to 8 bases. The germline CDR1 and CDR2 sequences are SGHRS and YFSETQ. The CDR3 length is 12 residues. In nucleotides, the CDR3 is TGCGCCAGCAAAGACAGTTCCTACGAGCAGTACTTC. Encoded protein: CASKDSSYEQYF.

This clonotype was found many times. The V gene is TRBV29-1, the J gene TRBJ1-4, with D perhaps matching TRBD1 (6 bases). CDR3 length equals 12 residues. Trimming stripped 7 bases from V and 7 bases from J, with 13 bases between. The germline CDR1 and CDR2 sequences are SQVTM and ANQGSEA. CDR3 region: CSEPGQREKLFF. DNA for the CDR3: TGCAGCGAACCGGGACAACGTGAAAAACTGTTTTTT.

The table lists this clonotype with a few counts. The rearrangement uses TRBV20-1 and TRBJ2-3; 10 bases are shared with TRBD1. CDR3 size: 14 residues. CDR1 DFQATT and CDR2 SNEGSKA come from the germline V gene (reference sequence). V trimming: 6 bases; J trimming: 3 bases; junction bases outside the gene matches: 6. CDR3 sequence: CSANGQGVTDTQYF. For the CDR3, the DNA is TGCAGTGCAAACGGACAGGGGGTGACAGATACGCAGTATTTT.